This T cell receptor (beta chain) was observed in a study of OX40 agonist ivuxolimab in advanced cancers. Overall study results and limits: With doses of 0.1-3.0 mg/kg, partial responders showed among the lowest clonal expansion.

TCRdb keeps only in-frame clones here, not all; method: immunoSEQ multiplex PCR. The sample carries more than 75,000 clones, 84% recorded once. The CDR3 sequence is 15 residues long. The V end was cut by 0 bases, the J end by 1 base, with 10 bases between. Germline V gene lookup returns CDR1 SGHKS and CDR2 YYEKEE (reference sequence). Patients with autoimmune history or systemic immunosuppression were excluded. Sampling of blood occurred at baseline, cycle 4 day 1, and cycle 7 day 1. This clone has just one count. Its antigen is undetermined. The chain joins TRBV5-5 to TRBJ1-2; D is perhaps TRBD1 (5 bases). The sequence was obtained from an adult with an advanced solid tumor such as melanoma, head and neck, liver or kidney cancer. Sequenced here: CD4+ or CD8+ T cells sorted from blood, sampled in a trial of the OX40 agonist ivuxolimab. The CDR3: CASSLGQGFNYGYTF. In DNA, the CDR3 is TGTGCCAGCAGCTTGGGTCAGGGCTTTAACTATGGCTACACCTTC.